This TCR beta chain was captured in a study of blood T cell repertoires in COVID-19. Across the whole study: The United States, Italy and Spain supplied acute and convalescent COVID-19 samples.

Per the original data handling: The assay estimated nucleated cells by amplifying reference gene primers. Only in-frame clones appear in the TCRdb table, and some are missing; sequencing was by immunoSEQ multiplex PCR. From that table come the V and J calls and clone size; the DNA was used to work out D and trimming. There are around 26,000 clones in the sample; 82% occur only once, and roughly 31% lies in the top ten. Germline loops: CDR1 SNHLY, CDR2 FYNNEI. The V end lost 8 bases, the J end lost 5 bases, and 12 bases lay between the germline ends. CDR3 size: 13 residues. Sequenced: peripheral blood. The V call is TRBV2, the J call TRBJ1-4, with D maybe TRBD1 (6 bases). This clonotype was sampled from a human donor in a cohort sampled during active COVID-19. The CDR3 loop reads CASRTGLNEKLFF. Here the CDR3 DNA reads TGTGCCAGCCGTACAGGGCTGAATGAAAAACTGTTTTTT.